Sequencing of this TCR beta chain was carried out in a study of patients and donors after allogeneic stem cell transplantation. This CDR3 is built from 12 residues. Germline V CDR1 and CDR2: LNHNV, YYDKDF (reference sequence). V shed 9 bases, J shed 7 bases, and the junction held 5 bases outside the gene matches. TCRdb itself ran the RT-PCR reads through MiXCR, one entry per CDR3 protein. The repertoire holds 200,000 to 250,000 distinct CDR3 sequences, with around 40% as singletons. This chain connects TRBV15 to TRBJ1-2; TRBD1 agrees at 10 bases. The clonotype comes from a human donor who was either an allogeneic HSCT recipient or a stem cell or donor lymphocyte infusion donor (not recorded which). It is not recorded whose cells these are; they may come from a transplant donor. The sequenced material came from blood, either unsorted or a sorted T cell fraction (not recorded which). The CDR3 loop is CATSTGGLGYTF. In nucleotides, the CDR3 is TGTGCCACTTCGACAGGGGGCCTTGGCTACACCTTC.